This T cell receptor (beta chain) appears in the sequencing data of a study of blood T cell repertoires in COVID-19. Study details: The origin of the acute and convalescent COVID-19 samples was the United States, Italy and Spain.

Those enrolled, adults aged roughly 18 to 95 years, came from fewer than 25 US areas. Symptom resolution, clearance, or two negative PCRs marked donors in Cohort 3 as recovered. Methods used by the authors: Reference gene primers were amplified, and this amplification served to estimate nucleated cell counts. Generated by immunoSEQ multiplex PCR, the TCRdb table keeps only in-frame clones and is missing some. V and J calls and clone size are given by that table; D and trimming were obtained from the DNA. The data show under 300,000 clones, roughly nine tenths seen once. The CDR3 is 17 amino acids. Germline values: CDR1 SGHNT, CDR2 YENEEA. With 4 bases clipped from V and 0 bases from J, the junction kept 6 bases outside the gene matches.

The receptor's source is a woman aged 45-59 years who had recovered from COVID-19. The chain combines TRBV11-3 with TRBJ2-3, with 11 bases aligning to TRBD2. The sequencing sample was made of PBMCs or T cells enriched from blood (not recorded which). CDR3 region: CASSSGLAGPSTDTQYF. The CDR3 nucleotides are TGTGCCAGCAGCTCAGGACTAGCGGGTCCTAGCACAGATACGCAGTATTTT.